Reported below is one T cell receptor beta chain. This sample was included in a study of blood T cell repertoires in COVID-19. About the research overall: Samples of COVID-19 (acute and convalescent) were obtained from the United States, Italy and Spain. The analysed material was cDNA or gDNA that came from T cells, B-cell-depleted T cells, or PBMCs.

Germline CDR1 MNHEY, CDR2 SVGEGT. The CDR3 spans 15 residues. V lost 6 bases and J lost 3; bases outside the gene matches: 8. How the authors handled the data: Reference gene primer amplification in the assay estimated nucleated cell counts. Here immunoSEQ multiplex PCR was the method, and the copy in TCRdb shows in-frame clones only, minus some. The V and J calls and clone size come from that table; D and trimming were worked out from the DNA. The data hold around 100,000 clones, with about 80% observed a single time. The genes are TRBV6-2 or TRBV6-3 and TRBJ1-5, with 7 bases matching TRBD1. Sequencing was done on a sample of peripheral blood. This TCR was sampled from a man aged 60 to 69 with acute or convalescent COVID-19. CDR3 in amino acids: CASRPFGQVNQPQHF. DNA of the CDR3: TGTGCCAGCAGACCTTTTGGACAGGTCAATCAGCCCCAGCATTTT.